These 27 T cell receptor beta chains came from one sample sequenced in a study of PD-1 blockade in classical Hodgkin lymphoma. Assay: immunoSEQ multiplex PCR; the TCRdb copy retains only in-frame clones and omits some. The sample includes 50,000 to 65,000 clones, 91% of them seen just once. The time point is: cycle 4 day 1 (C4D1), after five to seven weeks of nivolumab. All the patients suffered relapse after autologous stem cell transplantation, and brentuximab vedotin exposure differed. The input for sequencing was peripheral blood mononuclear cells (PBMCs), taken before the fourth cycle of nivolumab. All receptors derive from a human donor with classical Hodgkin lymphoma.

This clone was seen a few times. The chain has TRBV19 and TRBJ1-2; 8 positions agree with TRBD1. V trimming: 6 bases; J trimming: 7 bases; junction bases outside the gene matches: 10. The CDR3 loop spans 14 amino acids. Germline CDR1 is LNHDA and CDR2 is SQIVND (reference sequence). CDR3 coding DNA: TGTGCCAGTAGAGGCGGGACAGGCCACTTTGGCTACACCTTC. Amino acid sequence: CASRGGTGHFGYTF.

The gene calls are TRBV6-5 and TRBJ1-2; no clear D gene. CDR3 size: 13 residues. CDR1 and CDR2 (germline): MNHEY, SVGAGI. Trimming cost V 5 bases and J 10 bases, with 17 bases left between them. The CDR3 DNA reads TGTGCCAGCAGTAAGGTGAGGCGAGGGATCTACACCTTC. It encodes CASSKVRRGIYTF.

V and J are TRBV18 and TRBJ2-3; D not certain. This CDR3 is built from 14 residues. With 4 bases removed from V and 2 bases from J, the gap between germline ends came to 10 bases. Germline V lookup: CDR1 KGHSH, CDR2 LQKENI. As DNA, the CDR3 is TGTGCCAGCTCACTCGGCGGAGACACAGATACGCAGTATTTT. Residues: CASSLGGDTDTQYF.

This clone was picked up a small number of times. The chain combines TRBV30 with TRBJ1-1; TRBD1 matches 10 bases. J was trimmed by 8 bases and V by 4 bases; bases with no gene match: 1. This CDR3 has 11 amino acids. Germline V lookup: CDR1 GTSNPN, CDR2 SVGIG (reference sequence). Here the CDR3 reads CAWTGQGEAFF. DNA for the CDR3: TGTGCCTGGACGGGACAGGGGGAAGCTTTCTTT.

This clone is deemed medium-sized. The rearrangement joins TRBV7-8 to TRBJ2-2; D perhaps matches TRBD1 (5 bases). Per germline, CDR1 SGHVS and CDR2 FQNEAQ. The CDR3 runs 18 residues. V dropped 3 bases and J dropped 2 bases, with 19 bases sitting between them. CDR3 DNA sequence: TGTGCCAGCAGCTTGGAACCAAGCGTAGGGGTCAACACCGGGGAGCTGTTTTTT. It codes for CASSLEPSVGVNTGELFF.

This clone was found once. V and J are TRBV7-9 and TRBJ1-4, with D perhaps TRBD1 (5 bases). CDR3 length: 16 amino acids. CDR1 and CDR2 (germline): SEHNR, FQNEAQ (reference sequence). V gave up 4 bases and J gave up 0 bases, with 12 bases separating them. CDR3 region: CASSSPLQATNEKLFF. Here the CDR3 DNA reads TGTGCCAGCAGCTCTCCACTACAGGCAACTAATGAAAAACTGTTTTTT.

The gene calls are TRBV7-8 and TRBJ1-6; D might be TRBD1 (6 bases). V lost 1 base, J lost 8 bases, and 12 bases lay in between. Germline V CDR1 and CDR2: SGHVS, FQNEAQ. The CDR3 runs to 15 residues. CDR3 coding DNA: TGTGCCAGCAGCTTAGAGTGGGGGGCTGATTCACCCCTCCACTTT. Amino acids: CASSLEWGADSPLHF.

The chain uses TRBV11-2 and TRBJ2-1; a possible D gene is TRBD2 (7 bases). Per germline, CDR1 SGHAT and CDR2 FQNNGV. Trimming cost V 3 bases and J 7 bases, with 16 bases left between them. The CDR3 covers 15 residues. The CDR3: CASSLWGGPLNEQFF. CDR3 in DNA: TGTGCCAGCAGCTTGTGGGGGGGCCCCCTGAATGAGCAGTTCTTC.

The chain carries TRBV27 and TRBJ2-1; perhaps TRBD1 as D (5 bases). The CDR3 runs to 14 residues. Germline V gene lookup returns CDR1 MNHEY and CDR2 SMNVEV (reference sequence). V lost 2 bases to trimming and J lost 9 bases, with 14 bases between them. In DNA form, the CDR3 reads TGTGCCAGCAGTTTAAAACAGGTAGGGCGTGAGCAGTTCTTC. Protein product: CASSLKQVGREQFF.

The chain recombines TRBV2 with TRBJ1-3; D ambiguous. The germline gives CDR1 SNHLY, CDR2 FYNNEI. The CDR3 has 12 amino acids. V was shortened by 6 bases and J by 4 bases, with 7 bases between the two germline ends. CDR3 protein: CASRADGNTIYF. The DNA of the CDR3 is TGTGCCAGCAGGGCCGACGGAAACACCATATATTTT.

This chain's CDR3 is CASSLSAGNQPQHF. The CDR3 DNA sequence: TGCGCCAGCAGTCTAAGTGCGGGCAATCAGCCCCAGCATTTT. The chain combines TRBV4-1 with TRBJ1-5; D is uncertain. CDR1 MGHRA and CDR2 YSYEKL come from the germline V gene. The V end lost 6 bases, the J end lost 2 bases, and 11 bases lay between the germline ends. The CDR3 loop spans 14 amino acids.

The chain has TRBV10-1 and TRBJ2-2, with D possibly being TRBD1 (5 bases). The CDR3 loop spans 13 amino acids. V lost 6 bases and J lost 4, with 9 bases in between. Germline assignment: CDR1 WNHNN and CDR2 SYGVQD (reference sequence). The CDR3 here is CASSPRVTGELFF. In DNA form, the CDR3 reads TGCGCCAGCAGCCCCAGGGTCACCGGGGAGCTGTTTTTT.

J is TRBJ2-7 and V is TRBV4-1; D not resolved. Trimming pared 0 bases from V and 2 bases from J, leaving 8 bases between. This CDR3 is 14 amino acids long. The germline V gene encodes CDR1 MGHRA and CDR2 YSYEKL. The CDR3 bases are TGCGCCAGCAGCCAAGATCAGTCGGCCTACGAGCAGTACTTC. Protein sequence: CASSQDQSAYEQYF.

The chain links TRBV28 to TRBJ2-1; maybe TRBD2 (6 bases). V lost 5 bases, J lost 3 bases, and 14 bases lay in between. CDR3 length: 15 amino acids. Germline lookup yields CDR1 MDHEN and CDR2 SYDVKM. The CDR3 spells CASSGGFLGYNEQFF. As DNA, the CDR3 is TGTGCCAGCAGTGGGGGGTTTTTGGGCTACAATGAGCAGTTCTTC.

This chain joins TRBV19 and TRBJ1-1; no clear D. V was cut by 7 bases and J by 5 bases, with 20 bases left in between. The CDR3 contains 15 residues. Germline CDR1 LNHDA, CDR2 SQIVND (reference sequence). The CDR3 sequence is CASKKGSGTGTEAFF. CDR3 DNA sequence: TGTGCCAGTAAGAAAGGGAGCGGTACGGGGACTGAAGCTTTCTTT.

V usage is TRBV7-9 and J usage is TRBJ1-6; maybe TRBD1 (6 bases). The V end was cut by 6 bases, the J end by 5 bases, with 11 bases between. This CDR3 is 14 amino acids long. CDR1 SEHNR and CDR2 FQNEAQ come from the germline V gene (reference sequence). In DNA form, the CDR3 reads TGTGCCAGCAGAAGAGGGGACAATAATTCACCCCTCCACTTT. Protein sequence: CASRRGDNNSPLHF.

The chain has TRBV27 and TRBJ2-7; TRBD1 matches at 10 bases. The junction had 12 bases not matched to a gene; V was cut back by 5 bases and J by 5 bases. The CDR3 runs to 16 residues. CDR1 and CDR2 (germline): MNHEY, SMNVEV (reference sequence). The CDR3 loop is CASSRPGTGDRHEQYF. CDR3 coding DNA: TGTGCCAGCAGTCGACCCGGGACAGGGGATAGACACGAGCAGTACTTC.

The chain couples TRBV19 to TRBJ2-7, with TRBD2 identical over 7 bases. Germline assignment: CDR1 LNHDA and CDR2 SQIVND (reference sequence). Losses at the gene ends were 8 bases for V and 0 bases for J; bases not matched to a gene: 10. CDR3 length equals 15 residues. The DNA of the CDR3 is TGTGCCAGTGGGGTAGCGGGCGGGGACTCCTACGAGCAGTACTTC. Its protein is CASGVAGGDSYEQYF.

This clone appeared a single time. V usage is TRBV19 and J usage is TRBJ2-7, with D perhaps assigned TRBD1 or TRBD2 (6 bases each). V was pared by 3 bases and J by 2 bases, with 11 bases between. The CDR3 contains 14 residues. Germline CDR1 reads LNHDA; CDR2 reads SQIVND (reference sequence). The CDR3 spells CASSIRGGPYEQYF. The CDR3 DNA follows: TGTGCCAGTAGTATTAGAGGGGGGCCCTACGAGCAGTACTTC.

The chain is built from TRBV9 and TRBJ2-1, with D possibly being TRBD1 (5 bases). V was trimmed by 2 bases and J by 0 bases, leaving 9 bases between them. The CDR3 is 15 amino acids. CDR1 and CDR2 from the germline V gene are SGDLS and YYNGEE. DNA for the CDR3: TGTGCCAGCAGCGTTCAGGGTGTCTCCTACAATGAGCAGTTCTTC. It is translated as CASSVQGVSYNEQFF.

The chain has TRBV6-1 and TRBJ1-2; D perhaps matches TRBD1 (6 bases). The CDR3 has 13 amino acids. Germline lookup yields CDR1 MNHNS and CDR2 SASEGT. V shed 8 bases and J shed 1 base, with 11 bases lying between them. CDR3 nucleotide sequence: TGTGCCAGCGTACAGGGAAATAACTATGGCTACACCTTC. This sequence encodes CASVQGNNYGYTF.

The V and J genes are TRBV12-2 and TRBJ2-2; TRBD2 is the table's D call and was not checked against the DNA. TRBV12-2 is a pseudogene locus. The CDR3 sequence is 14 residues long. DNA for the CDR3: TGTGCAAGTCGCTTAGGTCTAGGAGGTTTGGAGCTGTTTTTT. Encoded protein: CASRLGLGGLELFF.

J is TRBJ2-2 and V is TRBV6-1; TRBD1 might be the D (5 bases). Per germline, CDR1 MNHNS and CDR2 SASEGT. V was trimmed by 7 bases and J by 0 bases, leaving 15 bases between them. The CDR3 totals 16 residues. CDR3 residues: CASTEWGTANTGELFF. The CDR3 DNA sequence: TGTGCCAGCACTGAGTGGGGCACCGCGAACACCGGGGAGCTGTTTTTT.

This clone appeared a single time. The chain joins TRBV5-6 to TRBJ2-7; the D is unclear. CDR1 is SGHDT, CDR2 YYEEEE, per germline. CDR3 length: 12 residues. V dropped 2 bases and J dropped 4 bases, with 7 bases sitting between them. The CDR3 nucleotides are TGTGCCAGCAGCTTAGGTGGGTACGAGCAGTACTTC. Amino acids: CASSLGGYEQYF.

J is TRBJ1-1 and V is TRBV6-5, with a tentative D call TRBD1 (6 bases). Germline lookup yields CDR1 MNHEY and CDR2 SVGAGI. The CDR3 is 14 residues long. Trimming took 2 bases from V and 9 from J, leaving 16 bases between them. CDR3: CASSYVRGHGKAFF. The CDR3, as DNA: TGTGCCAGCAGTTACGTCCGGGGGCATGGGAAAGCTTTCTTT.

The CDR3 nucleotides read TGTGCCAGCAGCTTAGCCGGTCGACAGGGGTTTGGTAATCAGCCCCAGCATTTT. This translates into CASSLAGRQGFGNQPQHF. This sequence joins TRBV7-2 and TRBJ1-5; 8 bases agree with TRBD1. Trimming took 0 bases from V and 4 from J; bases not matched to a gene: 11. From germline, CDR1 is SGHTA and CDR2 FQGNSA. The CDR3 consists of 18 residues. Variable domain in full (rest from reference TRBV7-2 and TRBJ1-5): GAGVSQSPSNKVTEKGKDVELRCDPISGHTALYWYRQSLGQGLEFLIYFQGNSAPDKSGLPSDRFSAERTGGSVSTLTIQRTQQEDSAVYLCASSLAGRQGFGNQPQHFGDGTRLSIL.

V gene TRBV2 combines with J gene TRBJ2-5; D gene ambiguous. The CDR3 totals 16 residues. Trimming pared 6 bases from V and 1 base from J, leaving 18 bases between. Germline lookup yields CDR1 SNHLY and CDR2 FYNNEI. The CDR3 spells CASRKSGIGFQETQYF. The CDR3 nucleotides are TGTGCCAGCAGGAAATCAGGTATTGGGTTCCAAGAGACCCAGTACTTC.